The 5 T cell receptor beta chains below all came from one sample that was sequenced in a study of patients and donors after allogeneic stem cell transplantation. TCRdb reprocessed the RT-PCR reads with MiXCR, giving one entry per CDR3 protein. Among some 150,000 distinct CDR3 sequences listed, about two fifths were seen once. Source material: blood, either unsorted or a sorted T cell fraction (not recorded which). The receptors shown here come from a human donor who was either an allogeneic HSCT recipient or a stem cell or donor lymphocyte infusion donor (not recorded which). It is not recorded whose cells these are; they may come from a transplant donor.

The J gene is TRBJ2-7, the V gene TRBV4-3; D is possibly TRBD1 (5 bases). CDR1 is LGHNA and CDR2 is YSLEER in the germline V gene. The CDR3 loop spans 15 amino acids. Trimming shortened V by 4 bases and J by 0 bases, and 13 bases separated the two germline ends. This CDR3 reads CASSPHGASSYEQYF. Written as DNA, the CDR3 is TGCGCCAGCAGCCCACATGGGGCCAGCTCCTACGAGCAGTACTTC.

V and J are TRBV6-1 and TRBJ2-2, with 9 bases lining up with TRBD2. CDR1 and CDR2 from the germline V gene are MNHNS and SASEGT. This CDR3 is 15 amino acids long. J gave up 6 bases and V 7 bases, and 9 bases lay outside the gene matches. CDR3 region: CASKRGGGAAGELFF. The CDR3 coding sequence is TGTGCCAGCAAGAGGGGCGGGGGGGCGGCCGGGGAGCTGTTTTTT.

This clonotype was seen a few times. The rearrangement joins TRBV5-1 to TRBJ1-3; no firm D call. This CDR3 has 14 residues. Germline CDR1 and CDR2: SGHRS and YFSETQ. V was cut by 3 bases and J by 7 bases, with 14 bases left in between. The CDR3 bases are TGCGCCAGCAGCTGGATTGGGTTAGGGAACACCATATATTTT. It is translated as CASSWIGLGNTIYF.

The chain couples TRBV6-6 to TRBJ1-2; the match to TRBD1 covers 8 bases. CDR3 length equals 16 residues. Looked up from germline, CDR1 is MNHNY and CDR2 is SVGAGI (reference sequence). The J segment lost 8 bases and the V segment lost 1 base, leaving 12 bases of the junction unmatched. The DNA of the CDR3 is TGTGCCAGCAGTTACTTCGGACAGGGTATAGAAGGGGGCTACACCTTC. Its protein is CASSYFGQGIEGGYTF.

The V and J genes are TRBV12-3 or TRBV12-4 and TRBJ1-5; the match to TRBD1 covers 9 bases. CDR3 size: 15 residues. J was trimmed by 6 bases and V by 4 bases; bases with no gene match: 7. The chain's CDR3 is CASSSPGQGGQPQHF. CDR3 nucleotides: TGTGCCAGCAGTTCGCCGGGACAGGGAGGTCAGCCCCAGCATTTT.